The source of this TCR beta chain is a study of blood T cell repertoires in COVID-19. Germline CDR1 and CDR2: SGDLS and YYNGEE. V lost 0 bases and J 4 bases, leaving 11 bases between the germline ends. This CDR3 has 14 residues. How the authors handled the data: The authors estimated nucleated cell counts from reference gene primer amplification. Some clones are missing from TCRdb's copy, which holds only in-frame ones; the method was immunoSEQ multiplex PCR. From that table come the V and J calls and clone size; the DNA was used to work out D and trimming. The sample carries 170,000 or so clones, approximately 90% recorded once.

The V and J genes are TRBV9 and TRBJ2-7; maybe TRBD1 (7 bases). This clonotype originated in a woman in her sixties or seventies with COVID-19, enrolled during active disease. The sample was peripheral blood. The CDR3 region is CASSVDAGQYEQYF. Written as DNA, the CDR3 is TGTGCCAGCAGCGTAGATGCGGGACAGTACGAGCAGTACTTC.